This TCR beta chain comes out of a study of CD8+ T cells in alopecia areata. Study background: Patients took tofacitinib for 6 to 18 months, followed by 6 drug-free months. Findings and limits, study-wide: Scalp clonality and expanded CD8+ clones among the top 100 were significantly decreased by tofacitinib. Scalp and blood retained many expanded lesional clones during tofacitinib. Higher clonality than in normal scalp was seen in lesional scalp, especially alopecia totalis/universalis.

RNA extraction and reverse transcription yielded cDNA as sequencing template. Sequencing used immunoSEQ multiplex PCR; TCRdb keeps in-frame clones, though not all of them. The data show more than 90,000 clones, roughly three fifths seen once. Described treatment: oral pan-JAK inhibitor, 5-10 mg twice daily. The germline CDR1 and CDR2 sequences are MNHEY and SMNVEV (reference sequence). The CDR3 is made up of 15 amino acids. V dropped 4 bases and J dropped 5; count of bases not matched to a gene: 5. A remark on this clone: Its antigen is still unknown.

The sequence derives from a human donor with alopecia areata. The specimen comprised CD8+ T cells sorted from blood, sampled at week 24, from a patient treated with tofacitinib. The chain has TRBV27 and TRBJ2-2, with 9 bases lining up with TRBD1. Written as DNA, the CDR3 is TGTGCCAGCAGTTGGGGACAGGGAAGGACCGGGGAGCTGTTTTTT. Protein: CASSWGQGRTGELFF.